This T cell receptor beta chain was captured by sequencing in a study of OX40 agonist ivuxolimab in advanced cancers. The overall study: With ivuxolimab, an agonistic anti-OX40 (CD134) antibody, patients were treated. At just under 85% male, the cohort had a mean age of about 60 years, ranging from about 20 to 80. The patients received ivuxolimab by intravenous route every 2 weeks at 0.01 to 10 mg/kg.

Study-wide points: Dose levels from 0.1 to 3.0 mg/kg saw CD4+ and CD8+ blood T cells expand clonally by week 6.

V lost 1 base to trimming and J lost 1 base, with 8 bases between them. Germline lookup yields CDR1 LNHNV and CDR2 YYDKDF (reference sequence). This CDR3 contains 16 residues. A word on this clone: The antigen remains unidentified.

Repertoires were generated with immunoSEQ multiplex PCR, while TCRdb's copy carries only in-frame clones and drops some. The sample carries about 43,000 clones, 75% to 85% recorded once. This specimen consisted of CD4+ or CD8+ T cells sorted from blood, obtained in a trial of the OX40 agonist ivuxolimab. The V gene is TRBV15, the J gene TRBJ2-6; D unresolved. The receptor was isolated from an adult with an advanced solid tumor such as melanoma, head and neck, liver or kidney cancer. The CDR3 DNA follows: TGTGCCACCAGCAGAGTCAGAACTTCTGGGGCCAACGTCCTGACTTTC. It encodes CATSRVRTSGANVLTF.